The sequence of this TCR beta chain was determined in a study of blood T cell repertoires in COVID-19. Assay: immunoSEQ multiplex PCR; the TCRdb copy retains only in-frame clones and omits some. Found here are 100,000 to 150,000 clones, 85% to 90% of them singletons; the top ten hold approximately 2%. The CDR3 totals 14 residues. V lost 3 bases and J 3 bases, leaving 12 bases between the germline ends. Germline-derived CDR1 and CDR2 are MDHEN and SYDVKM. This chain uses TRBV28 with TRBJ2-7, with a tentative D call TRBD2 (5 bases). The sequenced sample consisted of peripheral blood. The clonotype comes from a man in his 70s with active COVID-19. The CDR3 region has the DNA TGTGCCAGCAGTTTGGGGAGACGGAGCTACGAGCAGTACTTC. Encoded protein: CASSLGRRSYEQYF.